This TCR beta chain was identified during a study of blood T cell repertoires in COVID-19. About the research overall: COVID-19 samples from acute and convalescent phases originated in the United States, Italy and Spain. PBMCs, B-cell-depleted T cells, or T cells provided the cDNA or gDNA that made up the material.

Trimming at V came to 7 bases and at J to 1 base, leaving 2 bases not matched to a gene. The CDR3 totals 14 residues. The germline CDR1 and CDR2 sequences are MNHEY and SMNVEV (reference sequence). Authors' data handling: Amplification of reference gene primers was used by the study to estimate nucleated cell counts. TCRdb's copy holds only in-frame clones and misses some; the assay was immunoSEQ multiplex PCR. That table is the source of V, J and clone size, and D and trimming were worked out from the DNA. The table records over 65,000 clones, 80% to 90% of them present only once. The sequence was obtained from a human donor in a cohort sampled during active COVID-19. This chain connects TRBV27 to TRBJ2-1, with 9 bases identical to TRBD2. Source material: peripheral blood. The CDR3 DNA is TGTGCCAGCAAACTAGCGGGTTCCTACAATGAGCAGTTCTTC. Its translation is CASKLAGSYNEQFF.